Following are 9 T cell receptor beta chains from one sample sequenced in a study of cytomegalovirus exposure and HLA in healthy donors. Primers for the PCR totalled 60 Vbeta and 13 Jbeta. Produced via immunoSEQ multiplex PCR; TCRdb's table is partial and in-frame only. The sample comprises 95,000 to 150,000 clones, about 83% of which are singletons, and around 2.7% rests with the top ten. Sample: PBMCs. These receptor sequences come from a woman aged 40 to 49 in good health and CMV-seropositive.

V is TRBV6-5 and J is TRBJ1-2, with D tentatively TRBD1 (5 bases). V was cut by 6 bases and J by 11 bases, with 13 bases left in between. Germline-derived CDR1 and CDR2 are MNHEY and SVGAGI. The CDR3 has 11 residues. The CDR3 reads CASSSGRGYTF. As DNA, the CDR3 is TGTGCCAGCAGCTCCGGTAGGGGTTACACCTTC.

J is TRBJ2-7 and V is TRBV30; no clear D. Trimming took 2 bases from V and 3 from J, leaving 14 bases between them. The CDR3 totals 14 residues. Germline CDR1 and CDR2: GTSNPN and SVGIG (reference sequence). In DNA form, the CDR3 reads TGTGCCTGGAGTAGGAGCCCCCGACGCTACGAGCAGTACTTC. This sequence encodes CAWSRSPRRYEQYF.

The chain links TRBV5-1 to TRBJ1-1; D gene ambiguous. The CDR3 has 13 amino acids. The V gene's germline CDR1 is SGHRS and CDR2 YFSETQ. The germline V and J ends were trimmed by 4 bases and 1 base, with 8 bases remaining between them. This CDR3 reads CASSPSTNTEAFF. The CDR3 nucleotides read TGCGCCAGCAGCCCGAGCACGAACACTGAAGCTTTCTTT.

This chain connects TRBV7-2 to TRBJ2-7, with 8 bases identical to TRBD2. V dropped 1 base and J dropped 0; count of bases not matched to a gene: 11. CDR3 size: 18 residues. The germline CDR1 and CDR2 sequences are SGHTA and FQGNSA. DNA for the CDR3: TGTGCCAGCAGCTTAGTCGGGTCCCTAGCGGGCCTCTCCTACGAGCAGTACTTC. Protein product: CASSLVGSLAGLSYEQYF. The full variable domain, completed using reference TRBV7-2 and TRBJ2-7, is GAGVSQSPSNKVTEKGKDVELRCDPISGHTALYWYRQSLGQGLEFLIYFQGNSAPDKSGLPSDRFSAERTGGSVSTLTIQRTQQEDSAVYLCASSLVGSLAGLSYEQYFGPGTRLTVT.

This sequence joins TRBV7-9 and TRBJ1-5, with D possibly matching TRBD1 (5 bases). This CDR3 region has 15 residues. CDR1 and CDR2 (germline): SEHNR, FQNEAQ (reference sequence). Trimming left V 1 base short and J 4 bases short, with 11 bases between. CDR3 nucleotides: TGTGCCAGCAGCTTAGGGGGCGCGACTAATCAGCCCCAGCATTTT. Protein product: CASSLGGATNQPQHF.

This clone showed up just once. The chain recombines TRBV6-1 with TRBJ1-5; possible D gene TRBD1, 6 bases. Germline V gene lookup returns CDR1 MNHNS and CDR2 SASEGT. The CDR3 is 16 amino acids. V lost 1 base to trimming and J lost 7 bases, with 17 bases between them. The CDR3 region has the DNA TGTGCCAGCAGTGAAGGGTTTGGGGGGGCCTGGCAGCCCCAGCATTTT. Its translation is CASSEGFGGAWQPQHF.

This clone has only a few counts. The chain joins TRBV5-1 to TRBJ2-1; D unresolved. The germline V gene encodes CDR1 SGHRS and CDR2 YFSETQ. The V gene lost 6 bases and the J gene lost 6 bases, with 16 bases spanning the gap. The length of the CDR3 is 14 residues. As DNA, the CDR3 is TGCGCCAGCACCCTTGGTAGCCAGCGCAATGAGCAGTTCTTC. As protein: CASTLGSQRNEQFF.

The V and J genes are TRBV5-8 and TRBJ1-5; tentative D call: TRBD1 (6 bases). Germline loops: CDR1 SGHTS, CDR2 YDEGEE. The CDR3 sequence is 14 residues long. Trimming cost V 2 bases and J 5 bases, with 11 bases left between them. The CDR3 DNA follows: TGTGCCAGCAGCTTCAGGGGTCGGGATCAGCCCCAGCATTTT. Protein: CASSFRGRDQPQHF.

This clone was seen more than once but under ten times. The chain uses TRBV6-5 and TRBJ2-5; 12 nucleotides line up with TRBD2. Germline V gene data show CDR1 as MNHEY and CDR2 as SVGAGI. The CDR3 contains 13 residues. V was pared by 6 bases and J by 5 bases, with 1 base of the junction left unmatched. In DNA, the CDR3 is TGTGCCAGCAGAGGACTAGCGGGGGAGACCCAGTACTTC. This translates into CASRGLAGETQYF.